These 18 T cell receptor beta chains share one sample of origin, sequenced in a study of identical twins. TCRdb processed the 5' RACE reads anew with MiXCR; each CDR3 protein has one entry. The table includes approximately 490,000 distinct CDR3 sequences, about 20% detected once. The same data also contributed to another study, on yellow fever vaccine responses in identical twins.

The sequenced material came from CD4+ T cells sorted from blood. Receptors originate from a woman younger than 35 in good health.

This clonotype was detected only a few times. This chain links TRBV12-3 or TRBV12-4 with TRBJ2-1; the match to TRBD1 covers 11 bases. V gave up 8 bases and J gave up 5 bases; unmatched junction bases: 8. The CDR3 runs to 15 residues. DNA of the CDR3: TGTGCCAGCGCCCAACGGGACAGGGGGGACAATGAGCAGTTCTTC. The encoded protein is CASAQRDRGDNEQFF.

J is TRBJ1-3 and V is TRBV19, with D unclear. Germline CDR1 and CDR2: LNHDA and SQIVND (reference sequence). The germline V and J ends were trimmed by 7 bases and 7 bases, with 8 bases remaining between them. This CDR3 comprises 11 residues. In nucleotides, the CDR3 is TGTGCCAGTAAGTTGGCGAACACCATATATTTT. Its protein is CASKLANTIYF.

This clonotype appeared a few times. The rearrangement links TRBV4-2 to TRBJ2-3, with 9 positions matching TRBD2. V was pared by 0 bases and J by 4 bases, with 8 bases of the junction left unmatched. Germline loops: CDR1 LGHNA, CDR2 YNFKEQ. The CDR3 loop spans 17 amino acids. Written as DNA, the CDR3 is TGTGCCAGCAGCCAAGATTCGGCGGGAGGGCCTTCAGATACGCAGTATTTT. It translates to CASSQDSAGGPSDTQYF.

This clonotype was counted between two and nine times. The chain has TRBV6-4 and TRBJ1-3, with D uncertain. This CDR3 region has 15 residues. The V gene's germline CDR1 is MRHNA and CDR2 SNTAGT. V lost 6 bases, J lost 0 bases, and 12 bases lay in between. This chain's CDR3 is CASSPDGSSGNTIYF. The CDR3 coding sequence is TGTGCCAGCAGCCCCGACGGGAGCTCTGGAAACACCATATATTTT.

V and J are TRBV20-1 and TRBJ2-2; the D gene is possibly TRBD2 (5 bases). V was trimmed by 0 bases and J by 1 base, leaving 9 bases between them. This CDR3 region has 15 residues. Germline loops: CDR1 DFQATT, CDR2 SNEGSKA (reference sequence). CDR3 DNA: TGCAGTGCTAGAGATTGGCGGGTGAACACCGGGGAGCTGTTTTTT. Amino acid sequence: CSARDWRVNTGELFF.

J is TRBJ2-5 and V is TRBV28; D might be TRBD1 (7 bases). Trimming removed 2 bases from V and 5 bases from J, with 12 bases in between. CDR3 length: 14 amino acids. Germline CDR1 MDHEN, CDR2 SYDVKM. The chain's CDR3 is CASSLDAGGETQYF. CDR3 DNA: TGTGCCAGCAGTTTAGATGCAGGGGGGGAGACCCAGTACTTC.

The V and J genes are TRBV6-5 and TRBJ1-1; D remains unclear. The V and J ends lost 0 bases and 10 bases respectively, with 12 bases between them. The CDR3 has 13 amino acids. Germline CDR1 reads MNHEY; CDR2 reads SVGAGI. CDR3 nucleotides: TGTGCCAGCAGTTACTCGCCGGGAAAGCGAGCTTTCTTT. This gives the protein CASSYSPGKRAFF.

There are a few counts of this clonotype. This chain uses TRBV20-1 with TRBJ2-5; weak D call: TRBD2 (5 bases). Trimming cost V 6 bases and J 5 bases, with 19 bases left between them. The CDR3 has 14 residues. CDR1 and CDR2 from the germline V gene are DFQATT and SNEGSKA (reference sequence). CDR3 region: CSALLGFPFETQYF. As DNA, the CDR3 is TGCAGTGCGTTACTAGGATTCCCGTTCGAGACCCAGTACTTC.

The chain carries TRBV5-1 and TRBJ1-3, with a weak D call TRBD1 (6 bases). Germline V CDR1 and CDR2: SGHRS, YFSETQ. V lost 4 bases to trimming and J lost 4 bases, with 15 bases between them. This CDR3 region has 15 residues. DNA of the CDR3: TGCGCCAGCAGCCCGTCGACAGGCATAGGAAACACCATATATTTT. Translation: CASSPSTGIGNTIYF.

This clonotype was observed a few times. The J gene is TRBJ1-2, the V gene TRBV20-1; D remains ambiguous. The length of the CDR3 is 14 residues. With 3 bases removed from V and 4 bases from J, the gap between germline ends came to 15 bases. The germline V gene has CDR1 DFQATT and CDR2 SNEGSKA (reference sequence). CDR3 sequence: CSASLRQDGYGYTF. In nucleotides, the CDR3 is TGCAGTGCTAGCCTCCGGCAGGACGGCTATGGCTACACCTTC.

The gene calls are TRBV20-1 and TRBJ1-3; D remains unclear. The CDR3 extends over 14 amino acids. The germline V and J ends were trimmed by 4 bases and 2 bases, with 12 bases remaining between them. Germline V gene data show CDR1 as DFQATT and CDR2 as SNEGSKA (reference sequence). Here the CDR3 DNA reads TGCAGTGCTAAGACTAGTACAACTGGAAACACCATATATTTT. Its translation is CSAKTSTTGNTIYF.

This chain connects TRBV6-1 to TRBJ2-2, with TRBD2 as a possible D gene (5 bases). Per germline, CDR1 MNHNS and CDR2 SASEGT. CDR3 length equals 16 residues. V was shortened by 6 bases and J by 1 base, with 15 bases between the two germline ends. CDR3 coding DNA: TGTGCCAGCAGCCGTTCAGCTGGAGGGAACACCGGGGAGCTGTTTTTT. Its protein is CASSRSAGGNTGELFF.

This clonotype was observed a handful of times. The chain's CDR3 is CSASLQPYEQYF. The CDR3 DNA is TGCAGTGCTAGTCTGCAACCCTACGAGCAGTACTTC. This chain uses TRBV20-1 with TRBJ2-7; D gene unclear. Germline-derived CDR1 and CDR2 are DFQATT and SNEGSKA (reference sequence). The CDR3 is 12 amino acids. Trimming pared 3 bases from V and 2 bases from J, leaving 8 bases between.

The genes are TRBV29-1 and TRBJ2-1; TRBD2 agrees at 13 bases. The V and J ends lost 3 bases and 9 bases, in that order; junction bases with no gene match: 5. The CDR3 contains 14 residues. From germline, CDR1 is SQVTM and CDR2 ANQGSEA. The CDR3 nucleotides read TGCAGCGTTGACTGGACTAGCGGGAGTTTTGAGCAGTTCTTC. It is translated as CSVDWTSGSFEQFF.

This clonotype was seen a handful of times. CDR3 coding DNA: TGCAGTGGTAGTCCGGGGAACGATCAGCCCCAGCATTTT. It codes for CSGSPGNDQPQHF. The chain links TRBV20-1 to TRBJ1-5; D not certain. This CDR3 is built from 13 residues. The ends were cut back, 7 bases at V and 5 bases at J, with 15 bases in the middle. The germline V gene has CDR1 DFQATT and CDR2 SNEGSKA (reference sequence).

In this sample, this clonotype turned up once. J is TRBJ2-7 and V is TRBV20-1; either TRBD1 or TRBD2 may supply D (6 bases each). V was pared by 5 bases and J by 5 bases, with 25 bases between. Germline assignment: CDR1 DFQATT and CDR2 SNEGSKA (reference sequence). The CDR3 covers 16 residues. CDR3 protein: CSAASPGGRGVHEQYF. The CDR3 DNA reads TGCAGTGCTGCTTCCCCCGGGGGCAGAGGCGTCCACGAGCAGTACTTC.

This clonotype was detected a few times. The CDR3 sequence: CAISEGGTSGSYEQFF. CDR3 in DNA: TGTGCCATCAGTGAGGGCGGGACTAGCGGGAGCTATGAGCAGTTCTTC. J is TRBJ2-1 and V is TRBV10-3; 14 positions agree with TRBD2. Germline-derived CDR1 and CDR2 are ENHRY and SYGVKD. The ends lost 2 bases at V and 8 bases at J; junction bases unmatched: 5. The length of the CDR3 is 16 residues.

This clonotype was detected a few times. This chain connects TRBV10-3 to TRBJ1-1, with D unresolved. The CDR3 runs to 12 residues. CDR1 is ENHRY, CDR2 SYGVKD, per germline. V lost 5 bases and J 7 bases, leaving 11 bases between the germline ends. The CDR3 loop is CAISLRGGEAFF. The CDR3 region has the DNA TGTGCCATCAGTCTACGAGGTGGTGAAGCTTTCTTT.